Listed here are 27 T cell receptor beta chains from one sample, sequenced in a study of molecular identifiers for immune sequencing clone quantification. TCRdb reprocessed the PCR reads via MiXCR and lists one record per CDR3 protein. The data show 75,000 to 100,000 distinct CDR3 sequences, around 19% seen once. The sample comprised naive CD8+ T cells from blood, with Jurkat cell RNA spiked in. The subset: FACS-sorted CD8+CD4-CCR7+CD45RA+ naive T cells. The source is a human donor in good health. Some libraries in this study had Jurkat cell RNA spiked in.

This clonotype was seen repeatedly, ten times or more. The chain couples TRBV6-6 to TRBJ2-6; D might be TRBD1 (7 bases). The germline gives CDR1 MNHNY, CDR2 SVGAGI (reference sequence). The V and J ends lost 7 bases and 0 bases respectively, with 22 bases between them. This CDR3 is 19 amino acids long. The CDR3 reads CASTPRRGQPHSGANVLTF. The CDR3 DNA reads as TGTGCCAGCACTCCCCGGAGGGGACAGCCGCACTCTGGGGCCAACGTCCTGACTTTC.

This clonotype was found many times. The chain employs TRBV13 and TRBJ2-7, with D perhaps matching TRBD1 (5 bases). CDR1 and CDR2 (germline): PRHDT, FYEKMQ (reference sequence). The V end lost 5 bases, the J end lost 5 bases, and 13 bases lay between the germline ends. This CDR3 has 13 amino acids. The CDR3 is CASSSAPGNEQYF. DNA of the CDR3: TGTGCCAGCAGCAGCGCCCCAGGGAACGAGCAGTACTTC.

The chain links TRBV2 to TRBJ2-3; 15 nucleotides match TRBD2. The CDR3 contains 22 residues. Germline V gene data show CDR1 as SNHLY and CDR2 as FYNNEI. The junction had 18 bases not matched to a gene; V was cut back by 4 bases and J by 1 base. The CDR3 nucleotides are TGTGCCAGCAGTGCTCCTCGGACTAGCGGGGGGGCAGGGTCGGTCCGCACAGATACGCAGTATTTT. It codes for CASSAPRTSGGAGSVRTDTQYF.

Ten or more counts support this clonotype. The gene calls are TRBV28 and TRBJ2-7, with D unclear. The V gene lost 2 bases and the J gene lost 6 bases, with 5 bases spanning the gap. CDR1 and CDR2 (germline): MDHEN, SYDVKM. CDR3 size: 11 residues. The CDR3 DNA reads TGTGCCAGCAGTTTAACGGTCGAGCAGTACTTC. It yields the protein CASSLTVEQYF.

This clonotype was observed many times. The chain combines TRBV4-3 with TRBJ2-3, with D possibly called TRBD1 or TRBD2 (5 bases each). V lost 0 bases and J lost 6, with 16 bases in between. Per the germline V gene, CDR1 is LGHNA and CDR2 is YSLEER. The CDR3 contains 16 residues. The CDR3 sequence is CASSQDIGQRGDTQYF. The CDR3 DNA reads TGCGCCAGCAGCCAAGATATAGGACAACGCGGGGATACGCAGTATTTT.

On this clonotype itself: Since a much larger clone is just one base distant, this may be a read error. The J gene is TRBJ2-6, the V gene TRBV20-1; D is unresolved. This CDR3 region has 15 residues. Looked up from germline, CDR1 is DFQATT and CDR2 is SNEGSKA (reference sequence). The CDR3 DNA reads TGCAATGCTAGTTTCCGGAGCTCTGGGGCCAACGTCCTGACTTTC. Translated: CNASFRSSGANVLTF.

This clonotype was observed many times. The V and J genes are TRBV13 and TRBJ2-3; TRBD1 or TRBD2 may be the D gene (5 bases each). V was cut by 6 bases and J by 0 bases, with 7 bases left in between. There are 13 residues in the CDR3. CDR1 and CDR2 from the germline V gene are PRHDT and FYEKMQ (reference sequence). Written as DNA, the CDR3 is TGTGCCAGCAGATGGGGGAGCACAGATACGCAGTATTTT. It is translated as CASRWGSTDTQYF.

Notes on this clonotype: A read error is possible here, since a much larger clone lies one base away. CDR3 bases: TGTGCCACCAGAGGGACAGAGGCTTACGATGAGCAGTTCTTC. Its translation is CATRGTEAYDEQFF. The chain joins TRBV24-1 to TRBJ2-1; 7 nucleotides match TRBD1. The CDR3 runs 14 residues. J lost 8 bases, V lost 7 bases, and 10 bases had no gene match. CDR1 and CDR2 (germline): KGHDR, SFDVKD.

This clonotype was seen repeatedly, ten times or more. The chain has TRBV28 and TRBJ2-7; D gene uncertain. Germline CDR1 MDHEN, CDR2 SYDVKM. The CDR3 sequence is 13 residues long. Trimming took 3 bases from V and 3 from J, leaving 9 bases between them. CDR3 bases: TGTGCCAGCAGTTTTGGACCGAGCTACGAGCAGTACTTC. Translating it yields CASSFGPSYEQYF.

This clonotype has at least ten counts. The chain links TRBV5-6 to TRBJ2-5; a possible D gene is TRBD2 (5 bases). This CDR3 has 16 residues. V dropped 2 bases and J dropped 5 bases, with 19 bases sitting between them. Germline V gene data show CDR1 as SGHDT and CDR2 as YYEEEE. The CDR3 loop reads CASSFSSPGTEETQYF. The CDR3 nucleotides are TGTGCCAGCAGCTTCTCTTCTCCGGGAACGGAGGAGACCCAGTACTTC.

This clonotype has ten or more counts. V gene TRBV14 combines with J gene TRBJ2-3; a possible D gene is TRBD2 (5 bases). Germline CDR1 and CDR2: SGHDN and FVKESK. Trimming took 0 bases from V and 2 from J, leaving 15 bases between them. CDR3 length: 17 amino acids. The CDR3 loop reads CASSQERVALNTDTQYF. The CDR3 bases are TGTGCCAGCAGCCAAGAAAGGGTAGCGCTCAACACAGATACGCAGTATTTT.

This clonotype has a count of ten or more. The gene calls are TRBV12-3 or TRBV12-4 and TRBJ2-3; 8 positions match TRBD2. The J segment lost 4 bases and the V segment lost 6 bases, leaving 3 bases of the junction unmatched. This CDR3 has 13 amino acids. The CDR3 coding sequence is TGTGCCAGCAGCCGGGGGGGCCCAGATACGCAGTATTTT. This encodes CASSRGGPDTQYF.

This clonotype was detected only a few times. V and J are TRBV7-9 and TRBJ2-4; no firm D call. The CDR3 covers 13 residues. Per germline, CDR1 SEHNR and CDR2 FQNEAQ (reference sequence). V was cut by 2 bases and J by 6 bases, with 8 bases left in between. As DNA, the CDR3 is TGTGCCAGCAGCTTACACAGTAGAAACATTCAGTACTTC. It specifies CASSLHSRNIQYF.

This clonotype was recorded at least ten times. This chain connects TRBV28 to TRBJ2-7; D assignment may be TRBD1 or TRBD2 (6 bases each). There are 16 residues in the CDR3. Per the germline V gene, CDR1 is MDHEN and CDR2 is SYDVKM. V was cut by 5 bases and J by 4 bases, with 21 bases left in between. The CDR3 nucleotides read TGTGCCAGCAGTCTCCGGGGGACATCAACACTTTACGAGCAGTACTTC. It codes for CASSLRGTSTLYEQYF.

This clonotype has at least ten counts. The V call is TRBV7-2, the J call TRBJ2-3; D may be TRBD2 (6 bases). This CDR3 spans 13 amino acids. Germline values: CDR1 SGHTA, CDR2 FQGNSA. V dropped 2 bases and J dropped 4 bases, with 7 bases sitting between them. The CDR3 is CASSLSGADTQYF. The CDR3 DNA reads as TGTGCCAGCAGCTTATCGGGAGCAGATACGCAGTATTTT.

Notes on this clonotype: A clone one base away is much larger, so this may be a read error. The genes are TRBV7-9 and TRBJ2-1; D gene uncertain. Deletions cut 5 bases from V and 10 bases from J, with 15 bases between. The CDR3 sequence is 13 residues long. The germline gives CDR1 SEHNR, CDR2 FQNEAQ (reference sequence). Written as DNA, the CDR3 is TGTGCCAGCAGCAACACCCTAGTGGCCGAGCAGTTCTTC. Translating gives CASSNTLVAEQFF.

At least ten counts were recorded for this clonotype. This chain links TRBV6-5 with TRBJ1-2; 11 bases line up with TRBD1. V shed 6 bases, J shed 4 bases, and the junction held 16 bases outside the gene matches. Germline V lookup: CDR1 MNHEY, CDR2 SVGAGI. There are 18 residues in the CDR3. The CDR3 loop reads CASRTPRAGTGGFYGYTF. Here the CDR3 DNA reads TGTGCCAGCAGAACTCCCCGCGCCGGGACAGGGGGATTCTATGGCTACACCTTC.

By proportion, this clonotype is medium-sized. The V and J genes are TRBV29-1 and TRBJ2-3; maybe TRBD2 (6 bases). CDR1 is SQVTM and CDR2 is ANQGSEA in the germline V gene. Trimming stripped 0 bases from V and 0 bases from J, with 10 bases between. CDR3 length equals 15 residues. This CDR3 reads CSVEDHGTSTDTQYF. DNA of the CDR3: TGCAGCGTTGAAGATCACGGGACTAGCACAGATACGCAGTATTTT.

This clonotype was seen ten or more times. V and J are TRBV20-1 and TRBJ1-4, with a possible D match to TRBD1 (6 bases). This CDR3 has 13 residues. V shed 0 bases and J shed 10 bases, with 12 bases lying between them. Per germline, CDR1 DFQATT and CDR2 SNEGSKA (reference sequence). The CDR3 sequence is CSARDLAGVKLFF. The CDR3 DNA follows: TGCAGTGCTAGAGATCTGGCAGGGGTAAAACTGTTTTTT.

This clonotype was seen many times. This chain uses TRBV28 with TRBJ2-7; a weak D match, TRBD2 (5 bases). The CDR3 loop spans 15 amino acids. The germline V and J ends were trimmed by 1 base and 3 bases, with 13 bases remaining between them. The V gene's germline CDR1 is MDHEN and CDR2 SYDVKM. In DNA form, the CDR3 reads TGTGCCAGCAGTTTATTTAGAGGGATGAACTACGAGCAGTACTTC. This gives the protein CASSLFRGMNYEQYF.

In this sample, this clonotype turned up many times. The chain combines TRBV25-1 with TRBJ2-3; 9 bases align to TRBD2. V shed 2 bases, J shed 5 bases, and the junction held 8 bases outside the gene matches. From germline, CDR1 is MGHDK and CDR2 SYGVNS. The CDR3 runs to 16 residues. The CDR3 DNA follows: TGTGCCAGCAGTGAAAAGTGGCGGGAGGGTTTAGATACGCAGTATTTT. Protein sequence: CASSEKWREGLDTQYF.

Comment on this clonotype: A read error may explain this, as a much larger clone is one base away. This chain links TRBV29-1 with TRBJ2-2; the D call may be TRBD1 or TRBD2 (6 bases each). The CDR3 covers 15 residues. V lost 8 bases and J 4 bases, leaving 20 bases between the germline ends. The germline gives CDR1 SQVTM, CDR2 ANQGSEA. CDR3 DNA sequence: TGCAGCTGCCTGGGGGGCACGGATCTCACCGGGGAGCTGTTTTTT. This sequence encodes CSCLGGTDLTGELFF.

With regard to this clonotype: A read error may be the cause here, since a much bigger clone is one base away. DNA of the CDR3: TGTGCCATCAGTAATCTGCCCGGGGCAGTTGACCAAGAGACCCAGTACTTC. Translating gives CAISNLPGAVDQETQYF. This chain connects TRBV10-3 to TRBJ2-5; D could derive from TRBD1 or TRBD2 (5 bases each). CDR1 ENHRY and CDR2 SYGVKD come from the germline V gene. Trimming removed 5 bases at V and 0 bases at J, with 19 bases between. The CDR3 sequence is 17 residues long.

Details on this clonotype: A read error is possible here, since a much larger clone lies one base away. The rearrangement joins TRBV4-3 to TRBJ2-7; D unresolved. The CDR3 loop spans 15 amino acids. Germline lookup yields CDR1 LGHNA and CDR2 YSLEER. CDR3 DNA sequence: TGCGCCGGCAGCCAAGATCCGAGCCTGTCCTACGAGCAGTACTTC. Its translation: CAGSQDPSLSYEQYF.

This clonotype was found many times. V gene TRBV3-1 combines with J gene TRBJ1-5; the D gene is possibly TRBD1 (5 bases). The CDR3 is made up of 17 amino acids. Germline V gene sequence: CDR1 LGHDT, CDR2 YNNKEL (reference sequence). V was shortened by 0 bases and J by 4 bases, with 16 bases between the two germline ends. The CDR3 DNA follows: TGTGCCAGCAGCCAAGAGGTAGATGTGGGGGGGAATCAGCCCCAGCATTTT. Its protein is CASSQEVDVGGNQPQHF.

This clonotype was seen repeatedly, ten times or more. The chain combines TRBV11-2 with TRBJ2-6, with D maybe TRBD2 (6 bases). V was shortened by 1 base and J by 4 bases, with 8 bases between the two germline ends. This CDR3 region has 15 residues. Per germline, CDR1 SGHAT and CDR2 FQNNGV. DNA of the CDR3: TGTGCCAGCAGCTTAGTACGGGGGGGGGCCAACGTCCTGACTTTC. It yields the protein CASSLVRGGANVLTF. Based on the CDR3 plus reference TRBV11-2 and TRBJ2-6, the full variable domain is EAGVAQSPRYKIIEKRQSVAFWCNPISGHATLYWYQQILGQGPKLLIQFQNNGVVDDSQLPKDRFSAERLKGVDSTLKIQPAKLEDSAVYLCASSLVRGGANVLTFGAGSRLTVL.

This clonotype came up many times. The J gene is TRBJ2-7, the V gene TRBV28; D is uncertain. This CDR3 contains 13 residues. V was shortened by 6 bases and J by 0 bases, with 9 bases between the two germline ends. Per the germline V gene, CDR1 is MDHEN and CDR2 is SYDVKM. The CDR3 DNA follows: TGTGCCAGCAGGGCCCGACTCTCCTACGAGCAGTACTTC. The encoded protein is CASRARLSYEQYF.